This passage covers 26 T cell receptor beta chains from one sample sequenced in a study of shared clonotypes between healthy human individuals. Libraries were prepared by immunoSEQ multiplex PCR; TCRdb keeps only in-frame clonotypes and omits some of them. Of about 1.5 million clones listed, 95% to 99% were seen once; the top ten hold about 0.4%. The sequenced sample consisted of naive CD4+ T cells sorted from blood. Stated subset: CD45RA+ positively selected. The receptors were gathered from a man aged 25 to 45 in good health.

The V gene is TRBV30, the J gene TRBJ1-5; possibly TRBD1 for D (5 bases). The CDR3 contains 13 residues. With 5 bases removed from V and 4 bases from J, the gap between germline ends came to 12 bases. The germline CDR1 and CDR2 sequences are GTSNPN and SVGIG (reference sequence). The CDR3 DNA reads TGTGCCTGGTCTGACAGCTGGAATCAGCCCCAGCATTTT. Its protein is CAWSDSWNQPQHF.

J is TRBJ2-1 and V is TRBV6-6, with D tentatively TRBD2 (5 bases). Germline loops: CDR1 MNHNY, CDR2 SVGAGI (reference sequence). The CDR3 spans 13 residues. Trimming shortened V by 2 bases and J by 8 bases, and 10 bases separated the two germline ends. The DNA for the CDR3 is TGTGCCAGCAGTTACCGGAAGGGAGATGAGCAGTTCTTC. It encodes CASSYRKGDEQFF.

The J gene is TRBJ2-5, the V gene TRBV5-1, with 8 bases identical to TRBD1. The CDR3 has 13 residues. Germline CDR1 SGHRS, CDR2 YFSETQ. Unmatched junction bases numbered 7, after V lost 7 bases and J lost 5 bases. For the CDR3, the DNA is TGCGCCAGCCGTACGACAGGGGTTGAGACCCAGTACTTC. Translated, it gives CASRTTGVETQYF.

The CDR3 sequence: CASSLESNSLRLWANVLTF. CDR3 in DNA: TGTGCCAGCAGCTTAGAATCAAACTCTTTACGGCTTTGGGCCAACGTCCTGACTTTC. J is TRBJ2-6 and V is TRBV7-6; unclear D gene. This CDR3 spans 19 amino acids. Germline loops: CDR1 SGHVS, CDR2 FNYEAQ. The V gene lost 1 base and the J gene lost 5 bases, with 21 bases spanning the gap.

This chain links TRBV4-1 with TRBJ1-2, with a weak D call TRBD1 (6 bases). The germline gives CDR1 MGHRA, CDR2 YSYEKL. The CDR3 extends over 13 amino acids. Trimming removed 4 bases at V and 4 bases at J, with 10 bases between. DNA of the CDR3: TGCGCCAGCAGCCCCCCGACAGGCTATGGCTACACCTTC. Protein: CASSPPTGYGYTF.

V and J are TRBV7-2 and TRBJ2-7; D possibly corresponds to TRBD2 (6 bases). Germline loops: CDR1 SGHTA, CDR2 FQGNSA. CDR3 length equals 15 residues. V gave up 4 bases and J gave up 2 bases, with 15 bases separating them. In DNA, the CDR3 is TGTGCCAGCAGCTCCCCCGGGGGAGAAACCTACGAGCAGTACTTC. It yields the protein CASSSPGGETYEQYF.

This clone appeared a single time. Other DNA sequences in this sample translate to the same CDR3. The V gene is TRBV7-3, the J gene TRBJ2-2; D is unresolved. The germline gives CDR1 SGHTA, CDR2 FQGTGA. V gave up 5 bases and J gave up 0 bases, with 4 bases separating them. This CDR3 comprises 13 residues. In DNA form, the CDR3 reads TGTGCCAGCAGCCTACCGAACACCGGGGAGCTGTTTTTT. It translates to CASSLPNTGELFF.

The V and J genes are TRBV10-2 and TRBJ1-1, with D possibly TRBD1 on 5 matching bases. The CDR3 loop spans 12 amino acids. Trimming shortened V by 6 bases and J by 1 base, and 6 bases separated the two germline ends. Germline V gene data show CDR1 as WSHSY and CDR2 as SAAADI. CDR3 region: CASSRANTEAFF. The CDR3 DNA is TGCGCCAGCAGCAGGGCGAACACTGAAGCTTTCTTT.

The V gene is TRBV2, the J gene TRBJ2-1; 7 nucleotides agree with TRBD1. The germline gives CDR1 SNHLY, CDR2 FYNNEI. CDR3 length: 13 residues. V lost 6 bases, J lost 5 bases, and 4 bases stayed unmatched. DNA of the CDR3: TGTGCCAGCAGCATAGACAGGGACAATGAGCAGTTCTTC. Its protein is CASSIDRDNEQFF.

CDR3 protein: CASSPGAGGYTF. The CDR3, as DNA: TGTGCCAGCAGTCCAGGGGCTGGGGGCTACACCTTC. This chain connects TRBV6-5 to TRBJ1-2; weak D call: TRBD1 (6 bases). V dropped 5 bases and J dropped 8 bases, with 12 bases sitting between them. Germline lookup yields CDR1 MNHEY and CDR2 SVGAGI. The CDR3 runs to 12 residues.

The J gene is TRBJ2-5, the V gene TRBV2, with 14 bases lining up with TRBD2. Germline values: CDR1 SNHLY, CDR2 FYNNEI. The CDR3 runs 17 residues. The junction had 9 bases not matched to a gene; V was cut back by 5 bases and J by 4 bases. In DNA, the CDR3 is TGTGCCAGCAGTAGAGGGACTAGCGGGAGACCTATAGAGACCCAGTACTTC. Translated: CASSRGTSGRPIETQYF. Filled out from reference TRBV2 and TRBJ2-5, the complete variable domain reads EPEVTQTPSHQVTQMGQEVILRCVPISNHLYFYWYRQILGQKVEFLVSFYNNEISEKSEIFDDQFSVERPDGSNFTLKIRSTKLEDSAMYFCASSRGTSGRPIETQYFGPGTRLLVL.

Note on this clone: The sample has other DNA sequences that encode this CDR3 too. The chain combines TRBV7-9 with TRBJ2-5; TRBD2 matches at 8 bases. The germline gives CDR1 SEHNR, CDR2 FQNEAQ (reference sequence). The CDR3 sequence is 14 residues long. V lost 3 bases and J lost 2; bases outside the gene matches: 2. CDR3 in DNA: TGTGCCAGCAGCTTCGTAGCGGGGCAAGAGACCCAGTACTTC. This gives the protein CASSFVAGQETQYF.

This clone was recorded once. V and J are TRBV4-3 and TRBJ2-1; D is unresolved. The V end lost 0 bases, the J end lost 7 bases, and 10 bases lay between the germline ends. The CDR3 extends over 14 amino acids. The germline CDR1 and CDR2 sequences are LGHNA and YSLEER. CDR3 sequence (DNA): TGCGCCAGCAGCCAAGAAGCGTTCAGGAATGAGCAGTTCTTC. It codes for CASSQEAFRNEQFF.

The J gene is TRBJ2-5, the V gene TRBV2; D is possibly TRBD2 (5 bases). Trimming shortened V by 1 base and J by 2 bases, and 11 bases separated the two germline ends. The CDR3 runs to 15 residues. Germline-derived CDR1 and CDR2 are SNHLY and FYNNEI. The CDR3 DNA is TGTGCCAGCAGTGAAGTGGGAGTTAAGCAAGAGACCCAGTACTTC. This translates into CASSEVGVKQETQYF.

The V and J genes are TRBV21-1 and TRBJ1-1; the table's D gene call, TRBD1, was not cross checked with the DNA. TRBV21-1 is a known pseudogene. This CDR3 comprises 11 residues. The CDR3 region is CASSSGQKAFF. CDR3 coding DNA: TGTGCCAGCAGCTCGGGACAGAAAGCTTTCTTT.

The CDR3 loop reads CASRRQGTMNTEAFF. In DNA form, the CDR3 reads TGTGCCAGTAGAAGACAGGGGACCATGAACACTGAAGCTTTCTTT. The genes are TRBV19 and TRBJ1-1; 8 bases agree with TRBD1. Germline lookup yields CDR1 LNHDA and CDR2 SQIVND (reference sequence). The trim removed 6 bases at V and 0 bases at J, leaving 6 bases unmatched. CDR3 size: 15 residues.

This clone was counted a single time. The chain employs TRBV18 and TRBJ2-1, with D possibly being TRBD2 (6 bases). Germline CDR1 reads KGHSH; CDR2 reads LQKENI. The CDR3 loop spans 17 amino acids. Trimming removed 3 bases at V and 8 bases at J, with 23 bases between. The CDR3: CASSPAPRERVRDEQFF. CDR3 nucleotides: TGTGCCAGCTCACCTGCGCCACGGGAGCGCGTCCGGGATGAGCAGTTCTTC.

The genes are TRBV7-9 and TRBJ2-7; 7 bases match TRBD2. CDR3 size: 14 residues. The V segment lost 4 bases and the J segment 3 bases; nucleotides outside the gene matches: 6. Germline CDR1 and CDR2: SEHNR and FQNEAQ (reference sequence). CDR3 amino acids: CASSWAGDGYEQYF. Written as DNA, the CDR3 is TGTGCCAGCAGCTGGGCGGGAGATGGCTACGAGCAGTACTTC.

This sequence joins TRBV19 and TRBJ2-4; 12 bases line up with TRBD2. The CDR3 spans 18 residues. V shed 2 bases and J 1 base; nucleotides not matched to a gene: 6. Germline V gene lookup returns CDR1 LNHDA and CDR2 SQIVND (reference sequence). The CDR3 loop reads CASSIRLAGVAAKNIQYF. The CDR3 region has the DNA TGTGCCAGTAGTATAAGACTAGCGGGAGTTGCGGCCAAAAACATTCAGTACTTC.

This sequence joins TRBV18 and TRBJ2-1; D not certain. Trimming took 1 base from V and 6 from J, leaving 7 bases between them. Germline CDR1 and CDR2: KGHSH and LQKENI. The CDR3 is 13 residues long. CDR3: CASSPRQVNEQFF. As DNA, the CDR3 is TGTGCCAGCTCACCACGCCAGGTCAATGAGCAGTTCTTC.

The CDR3 DNA reads TGTGCCAGTAGTCACAGGGGAACGAACACTGAAGCTTTCTTT. Protein product: CASSHRGTNTEAFF. The V and J genes are TRBV19 and TRBJ1-1; 7 bases are shared with TRBD1. The CDR3 spans 14 residues. Germline trimming cut 5 bases from V and 1 base from J; bases unmatched to any gene: 4. Germline lookup yields CDR1 LNHDA and CDR2 SQIVND (reference sequence).

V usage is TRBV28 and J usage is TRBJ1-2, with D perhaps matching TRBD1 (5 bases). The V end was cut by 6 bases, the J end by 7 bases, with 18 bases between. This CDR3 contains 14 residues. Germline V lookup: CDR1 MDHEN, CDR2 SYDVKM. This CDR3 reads CASRAGTLGRGYTF. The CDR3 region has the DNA TGTGCCAGCAGAGCCGGGACCCTGGGACGTGGCTACACCTTC.

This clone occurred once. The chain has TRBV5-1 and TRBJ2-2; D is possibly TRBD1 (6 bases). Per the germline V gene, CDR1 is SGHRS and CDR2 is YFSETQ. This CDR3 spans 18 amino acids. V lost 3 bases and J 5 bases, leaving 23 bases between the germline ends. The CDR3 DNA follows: TGCGCCAGCAGCTCGTTATGGATCGAGATAGGGGGAACCGGGGAGCTGTTTTTT. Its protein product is CASSSLWIEIGGTGELFF.

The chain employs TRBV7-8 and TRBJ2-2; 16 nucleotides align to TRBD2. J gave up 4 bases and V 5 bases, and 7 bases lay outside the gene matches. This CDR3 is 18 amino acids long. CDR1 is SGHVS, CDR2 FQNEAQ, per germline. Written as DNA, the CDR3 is TGTGCCAGCAGCATTACCGGGACTAGCGGGAGGGCCACCGGGGAGCTGTTTTTT. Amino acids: CASSITGTSGRATGELFF.

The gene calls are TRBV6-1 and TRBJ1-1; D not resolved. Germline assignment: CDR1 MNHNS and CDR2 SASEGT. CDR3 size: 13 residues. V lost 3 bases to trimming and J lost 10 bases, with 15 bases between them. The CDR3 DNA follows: TGTGCCAGCAGTGAGTCAGCGCTTCTTAGAGCTTTCTTT. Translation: CASSESALLRAFF.

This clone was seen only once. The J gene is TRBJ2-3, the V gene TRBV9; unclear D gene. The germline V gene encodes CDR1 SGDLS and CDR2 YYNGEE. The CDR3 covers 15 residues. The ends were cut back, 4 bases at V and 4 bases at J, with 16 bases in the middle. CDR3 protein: CASSPMGVGADTQYF. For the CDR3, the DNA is TGTGCCAGCAGCCCCATGGGTGTAGGAGCAGATACGCAGTATTTT.